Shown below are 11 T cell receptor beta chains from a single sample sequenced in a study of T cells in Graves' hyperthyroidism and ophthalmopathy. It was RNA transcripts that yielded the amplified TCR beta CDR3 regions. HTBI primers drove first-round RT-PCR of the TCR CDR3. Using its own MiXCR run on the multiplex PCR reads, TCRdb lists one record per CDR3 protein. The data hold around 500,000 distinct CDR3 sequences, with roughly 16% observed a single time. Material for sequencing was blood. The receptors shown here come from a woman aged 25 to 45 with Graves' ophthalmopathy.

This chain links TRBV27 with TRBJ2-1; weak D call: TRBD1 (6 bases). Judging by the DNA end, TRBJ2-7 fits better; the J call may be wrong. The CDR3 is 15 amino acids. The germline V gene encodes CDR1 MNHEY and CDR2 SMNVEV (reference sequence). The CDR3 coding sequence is TGTGCCAGCAGTTTACCGGGACATTCCTACAATGAGCAGTACTTC. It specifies CASSLPGHSYNEQYF.

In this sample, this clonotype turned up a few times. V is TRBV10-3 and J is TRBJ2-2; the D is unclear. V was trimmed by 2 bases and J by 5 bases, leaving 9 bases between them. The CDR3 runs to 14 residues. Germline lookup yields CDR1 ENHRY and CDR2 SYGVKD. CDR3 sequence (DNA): TGTGCCATCAGTGAGACAATGAATACCGGGGAGCTGTTTTTT. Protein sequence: CAISETMNTGELFF.

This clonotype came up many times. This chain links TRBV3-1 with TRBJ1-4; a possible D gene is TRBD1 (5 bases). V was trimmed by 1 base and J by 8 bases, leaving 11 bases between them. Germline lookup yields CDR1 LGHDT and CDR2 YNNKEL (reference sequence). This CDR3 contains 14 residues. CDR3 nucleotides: TGTGCCAGCAGCCAAGGCGCAGGGCAAGAAAAACTGTTTTTT. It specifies CASSQGAGQEKLFF.

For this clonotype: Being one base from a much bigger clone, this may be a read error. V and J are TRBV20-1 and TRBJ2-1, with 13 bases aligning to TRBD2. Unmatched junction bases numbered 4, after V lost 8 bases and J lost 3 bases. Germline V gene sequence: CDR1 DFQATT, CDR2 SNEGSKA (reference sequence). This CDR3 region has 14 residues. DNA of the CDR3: TGCAGTACACTAGCGGGAGGGATCTACAATGAGCAGTTCTTC. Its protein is CSTLAGGIYNEQFF.

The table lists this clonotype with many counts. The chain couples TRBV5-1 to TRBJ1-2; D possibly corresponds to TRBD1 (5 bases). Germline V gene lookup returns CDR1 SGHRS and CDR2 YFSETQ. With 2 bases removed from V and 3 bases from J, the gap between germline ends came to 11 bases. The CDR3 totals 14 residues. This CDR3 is CASSFAGNDYGYTF. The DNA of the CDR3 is TGCGCCAGCAGCTTCGCAGGGAACGACTATGGCTACACCTTC.

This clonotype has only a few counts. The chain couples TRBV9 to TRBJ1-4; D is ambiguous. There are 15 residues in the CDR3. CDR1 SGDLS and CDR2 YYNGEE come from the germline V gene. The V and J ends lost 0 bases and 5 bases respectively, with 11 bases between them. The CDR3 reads CASSVVRPGNEKLFF. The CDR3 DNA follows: TGTGCCAGCAGCGTAGTAAGGCCGGGAAATGAAAAACTGTTTTTT.

Written as DNA, the CDR3 is TGTGCCAGCAGCGAAAACCCGGGCGAATCCTCCTACAATGAGCAGTTCTTC. Protein: CASSENPGESSYNEQFF. J is TRBJ2-1 and V is TRBV6-1; unclear D gene. Germline V gene lookup returns CDR1 MNHNS and CDR2 SASEGT. The CDR3 contains 17 residues. Trimming cost V 6 bases and J 0 bases, with 18 bases left between them.

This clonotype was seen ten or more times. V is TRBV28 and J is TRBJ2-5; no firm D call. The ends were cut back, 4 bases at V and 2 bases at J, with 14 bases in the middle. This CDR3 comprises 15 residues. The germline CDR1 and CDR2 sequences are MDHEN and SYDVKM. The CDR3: CASSSPGPRQETQYF. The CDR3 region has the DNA TGTGCCAGCAGTTCCCCTGGACCGCGACAAGAGACCCAGTACTTC. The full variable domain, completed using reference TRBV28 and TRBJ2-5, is DVKVTQSSRYLVKRTGEKVFLECVQDMDHENMFWYRQDPGLGLRLIYFSYDVKMKEKGDIPEGYSVSREKKERFSLILESASTNQTSMYLCASSSPGPRQETQYFGPGTRLLVL.

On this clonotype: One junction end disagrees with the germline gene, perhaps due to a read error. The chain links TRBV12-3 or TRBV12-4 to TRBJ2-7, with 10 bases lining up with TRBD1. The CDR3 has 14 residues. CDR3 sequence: CASSLTGGSYGQYF. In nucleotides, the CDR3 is TGTGCCAGCAGCCTGACAGGGGGCTCCTACGGGCAGTACTTC.

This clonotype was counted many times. The CDR3, as DNA: TGTGCCAGCGGGCAGCGGGACACAGATACGCAGTATTTT. It codes for CASGQRDTDTQYF. V usage is TRBV2 and J usage is TRBJ2-3; 7 bases are shared with TRBD2. Germline V gene sequence: CDR1 SNHLY, CDR2 FYNNEI. V shed 8 bases and J 2 bases; nucleotides not matched to a gene: 4. This CDR3 is 13 amino acids long.

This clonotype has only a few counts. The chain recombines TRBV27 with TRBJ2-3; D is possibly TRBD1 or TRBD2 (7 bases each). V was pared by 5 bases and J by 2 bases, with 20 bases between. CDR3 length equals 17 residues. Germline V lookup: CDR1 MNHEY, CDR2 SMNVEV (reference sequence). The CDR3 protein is CASSPWEGAGVTDTQYF. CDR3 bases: TGTGCCAGCAGTCCATGGGAGGGGGCGGGAGTCACAGATACGCAGTATTTT.